These 9 T cell receptor beta chains came from one sample sequenced in a study of cytomegalovirus exposure and HLA in healthy donors (dated by TCRdb to the late 2010s). Receptor amplification or capture employed the immunoSEQ multiplex PCR assay. In its TCRdb copy, this immuneACCESS table keeps in-frame sequences only and misses some clones. Where compared with another copy, unresolved V genes explain less than half of these, and the others have no known cause. Counted in this sample were 120,000 or so clones; 95% to 97% of them appeared once. The top ten clones comprise around 1.7% of the sample. Material: PBMCs. These receptors were obtained from a man aged 18 to 29 in good health and CMV-seronegative.

This rearrangement joins TRBV5-6 to TRBJ2-7; tentative D call: TRBD1 (6 bases). The CDR3 is 15 amino acids. Trimming removed 0 bases from V and 2 bases from J, with 12 bases in between. Germline V gene data show CDR1 as SGHDT and CDR2 as YYEEEE. The CDR3 bases are TGTGCCAGCAGCTTGGGTAGGGGGTCCGCCTACGAGCAGTACTTC. Protein sequence: CASSLGRGSAYEQYF.

The chain uses TRBV30 and TRBJ2-7; 11 nucleotides align to TRBD1. With V trimmed by 3 bases and J by 7 bases, 14 bases remained unmatched. The V gene's germline CDR1 is GTSNPN and CDR2 SVGIG (reference sequence). There are 16 residues in the CDR3. The CDR3 nucleotides are TGTGCCTGGAGCTTGACACCGGAGGACAGGGGGCTAGAGCAGTACTTC. It specifies CAWSLTPEDRGLEQYF.

The chain employs TRBV29-1 and TRBJ1-1; unclear D gene. Between the trimmed V and J ends, which lost 5 bases and 2 bases, there was a span of 12 bases. Per germline, CDR1 SQVTM and CDR2 ANQGSEA. The CDR3 sequence is 13 residues long. In nucleotides, the CDR3 is TGCAGCGTTCGGTCGGTTCCTAACACTGAAGCTTTCTTT. Protein sequence: CSVRSVPNTEAFF.

This chain links TRBV9 with TRBJ1-2; no firm D call. Germline assignment: CDR1 SGDLS and CDR2 YYNGEE. Trimming pared 3 bases from V and 5 bases from J, leaving 8 bases between. The CDR3 loop spans 12 amino acids. The CDR3 DNA reads as TGTGCCAGCAGCGGGCGCGGGTATGGCTACACCTTC. Translated, it gives CASSGRGYGYTF.

This chain connects TRBV11-3 to TRBJ2-1; D is unclear. With 1 base removed from V and 6 bases from J, the gap between germline ends came to 10 bases. Germline CDR1 SGHNT, CDR2 YENEEA. The CDR3 loop spans 14 amino acids. Here the CDR3 reads CASSLVPSPNEQFF. The CDR3 DNA reads as TGTGCCAGCAGCTTAGTTCCCAGTCCCAATGAGCAGTTCTTC.

This chain connects TRBV6-1 to TRBJ1-4; D is undetermined. The germline V gene encodes CDR1 MNHNS and CDR2 SASEGT. The V end lost 4 bases, the J end lost 0 bases, and 6 bases lay between the germline ends. The CDR3 length is 14 residues. The CDR3 nucleotides are TGTGCCAGCAGTGGTACAGCAACTAATGAAAAACTGTTTTTT. Amino acid sequence: CASSGTATNEKLFF.

The V and J genes are TRBV7-8 and TRBJ2-2, with a possible D match to TRBD2 (5 bases). From germline, CDR1 is SGHVS and CDR2 FQNEAQ. The CDR3 spans 16 residues. V lost 2 bases and J lost 7, with 17 bases in between. CDR3 region: CASSLTRLGVGGELFF. Written as DNA, the CDR3 is TGTGCCAGCAGCTTAACCCGACTCGGGGTGGGCGGGGAGCTGTTTTTT.

This chain connects TRBV5-1 to TRBJ2-3; 8 nucleotides align to TRBD1. The CDR3 is 14 residues long. CDR1 SGHRS and CDR2 YFSETQ come from the germline V gene. V trimming: 7 bases; J trimming: 6 bases; junction bases outside the gene matches: 10. The CDR3 bases are TGCGCCAGCCAGGGGCAGGGGGCATGGGATACGCAGTATTTT. This encodes CASQGQGAWDTQYF.

This chain links TRBV7-2 with TRBJ1-1; D is undetermined. The germline CDR1 and CDR2 sequences are SGHTA and FQGNSA. The CDR3 extends over 12 amino acids. V lost 4 bases and J lost 0, with 3 bases in between. This CDR3 is CASSSMNTEAFF. The CDR3 coding sequence is TGTGCCAGCAGCTCCATGAACACTGAAGCTTTCTTT.